The clone carrying this TCR beta chain has more than one count but fewer than ten. At one boundary the junction diverges from the germline segment, which might be a read error. RNA transcripts provided the source from which TCR beta CDR3 regions were amplified. When the TCR CDR3 underwent first-round RT-PCR, the HTBI primer set was used. TCRdb itself ran the multiplex PCR reads through MiXCR, one entry per CDR3 protein. The sample lists roughly 630,000 distinct CDR3 sequences, around a sixth occurring once. The study defined stable Graves' hyperthyroidism as no ophthalmopathy progression within 18 months. The sample originates from a study of T cells in Graves' hyperthyroidism and ophthalmopathy. Sequences were obtained from blood. The receptor comes from a woman in her twenties or thirties with Graves' hyperthyroidism.

The CDR3, as DNA: TGTGCCAGCAGCTTAGCGAATTCGGGACAGCTCGACTTT. This translates into CASSLANSGQLDF. V gene TRBV7-9 combines with J gene TRBJ1-6; TRBD1 matches at 7 bases. The CDR3 extends over 13 amino acids. CDR1 and CDR2 (germline): SEHNR, FQNEAQ (reference sequence).